This T cell receptor (beta chain) appears in the sequencing data of a study of identical twins. Note on this clonotype: Its cognate antigen is unknown.

The study's findings and limits: For cord blood, abundant beta clonotypes had fewer insertions, unlike memory repertoires, which showed none.

MiXCR, run by TCRdb on the 5' RACE reads, gives a single entry per CDR3 protein. The sample has 1,800,000 or so distinct CDR3 sequences; 25% to 35% are singletons. CDR3 length: 13 residues. Trimming pared 3 bases from V and 10 bases from J, leaving 13 bases between. CDR1 and CDR2 (germline): SGHAT, FQNNGV. Sequences were obtained from cord blood. The V call is TRBV11-2, the J call TRBJ2-1; D is unresolved. The receptor was derived from a newborn girl in good health. In DNA, the CDR3 is TGTGCCAGCAGCTTTAGGGCGTCAAGGGAGCAGTTCTTC. This gives the protein CASSFRASREQFF.